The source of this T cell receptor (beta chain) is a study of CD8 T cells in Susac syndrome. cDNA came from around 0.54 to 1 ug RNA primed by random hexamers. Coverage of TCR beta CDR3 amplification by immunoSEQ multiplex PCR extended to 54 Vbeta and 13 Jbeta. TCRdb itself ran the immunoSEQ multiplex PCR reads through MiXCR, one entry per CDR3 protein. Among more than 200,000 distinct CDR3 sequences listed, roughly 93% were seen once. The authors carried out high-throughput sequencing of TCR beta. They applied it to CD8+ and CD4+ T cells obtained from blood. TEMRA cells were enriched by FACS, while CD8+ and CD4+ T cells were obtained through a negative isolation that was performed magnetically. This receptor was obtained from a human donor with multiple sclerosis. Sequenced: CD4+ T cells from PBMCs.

Written as DNA, the CDR3 is TGCGCCAGCAGCCTAACTAGCGGGAAGTACACCGGGGAGCTGTTTTTT. It specifies CASSLTSGKYTGELFF. This chain connects TRBV5-1 to TRBJ2-2, with TRBD2 identical over 10 bases. Germline assignment: CDR1 SGHRS and CDR2 YFSETQ. The junction had 6 bases not matched to a gene; V was cut back by 4 bases and J by 3 bases. The CDR3 spans 16 residues.